This is a list of T cell receptor beta chains from one sample in a study of CD8 T cells in Susac syndrome. TCRdb redid the calling of the immunoSEQ multiplex PCR reads with MiXCR, one entry per CDR3 protein. The sample lists around 130,000 distinct CDR3 sequences; approximately 95% were seen once. Material: CD4+ T cells from PBMCs. The source is a human donor with multiple sclerosis. CDR3s include the opening cysteine and the closing phenylalanine or tryptophan. The D gene is left open where the match is weak. Size is stated for part of the rows, as once, few or many counts, or as a class when the clone is expanded.

clone_size d_call j_call v_call cdr3_nt cdr3_aa
NA TRBD2 TRBJ2-3 TRBV5-4 TGTGCCAGCAGCTCAGGGACTAGCGGGGGTGCTAGCACAGATACGCAGTATTTT CASSSGTSGGASTDTQYF
NA NA TRBJ1-2 TRBV30 TGTGCCTGGGCCTCCCTCAGGGGACTGAACTATGGCTACACCTTC CAWASLRGLNYGYTF
NA NA TRBJ2-7 TRBV30 TGTGCCTGGAGTGTACCGGGCCTCCTACAATACGAGCAGTACTTC CAWSVPGLLQYEQYF
NA TRBD2 TRBJ2-1 TRBV24-1 TGTGCCACCAGTGGCGACGGGAGGAACAATGAGCAGTTCTTC CATSGDGRNNEQFF
NA NA TRBJ2-2 TRBV20-1 TGCAGTGCTAGATCTTCGGGAGTAGGTACCGGGGAGCTGTTTTTT CSARSSGVGTGELFF
NA NA TRBJ2-4 TRBV6-2/TRBV6-3 TGTGCCAGCAGTTACTGGCAGAAGGACATTCAGTACTTC CASSYWQKDIQYF
NA TRBD2 TRBJ2-3 TRBV5-1 TGCGCCAGCAGCTCCCGGGGACTAGCCGCAGATACGCAGTATTTT CASSSRGLAADTQYF
NA NA TRBJ1-1 TRBV29-1 TGCAGCGTTGAAGCCTCGACACTGAACACTGAAGCTTTCTTT CSVEASTLNTEAFF
NA NA TRBJ2-7 TRBV4-1 TGCGCCAGCAGCCAAGTTACAGGGACCTACGAGCAGTACTTC CASSQVTGTYEQYF
NA TRBD2 TRBJ2-1 TRBV19 TGTGCCAGTAGTCGGAAAGGCGGGAGGGCCCATGAGCAGTTCTTC CASSRKGGRAHEQFF
NA NA TRBJ2-3 TRBV4-1 TGCGCCAGCAGCCAAGACAGAAGCACAGATACGCAGTATTTT CASSQDRSTDTQYF
NA NA TRBJ1-2 TRBV3-1 TGTGCCAGCAGCCAAGATGTAGTTGGCTACACCTTC CASSQDVVGYTF
NA TRBD1 TRBJ2-3 TRBV6-5 TGTGCCAGCAGTGTGACAGGGGGTAGCACAGATACGCAGTATTTT CASSVTGGSTDTQYF
NA NA TRBJ2-3 TRBV3-1 TGTGCCAGCAGAACGGGAGTAGCAGATACGCAGTATTTT CASRTGVADTQYF
NA NA TRBJ2-3 TRBV6-5 TGTGCCAGCCGCGCCTGGACATCCGCAGATACGCAGTATTTT CASRAWTSADTQYF
NA NA TRBJ2-7 TRBV12-3/TRBV12-4 TGTGCCAGCCAAATTTCGGGGGTGGAGGAGCAGTACTTC CASQISGVEEQYF
NA NA TRBJ1-1 TRBV29-1 TGCAGCGTTGAGGGGGACACTGAAGCTTTCTTT CSVEGDTEAFF
few TRBD2 TRBJ2-7 TRBV5-1 TGCGCCAGCAGCTCGGGACTAGCGGGAGCGGTCGGCGAGCAGTACTTC CASSSGLAGAVGEQYF
few TRBD1 TRBJ2-5 TRBV24-1 TGTGCCACCAGTGACCCGGGACAGCGGGAGACCCAGTACTTC CATSDPGQRETQYF
NA NA TRBJ2-1 TRBV12-3/TRBV12-4 TGTGCCAGCAGCCCCTCGGCGGGGTGGGAGTTCTTC CASSPSAGWEFF
NA NA TRBJ2-5 TRBV29-1 TGCAGCGTTGTGTCGACCCCCTGGGGGGAAGAGACCCAGTACTTC CSVVSTPWGEETQYF
NA NA TRBJ1-1 TRBV20-1 TGCAGTGCTAGACCTCCAGCGAACACTGAAGCTTTCTTT CSARPPANTEAFF
NA TRBD2 TRBJ2-7 TRBV18 TGTGCCAGCTCACCACCCGGGACTAGTAAGTTGCAGTACTTC CASSPPGTSKLQYF
NA TRBD2 TRBJ2-1 TRBV13 TGTGCCAGCAGCCGTAGGACTAGCGGGAGGGTCTCCTACAATGAGCAGTTCTTC CASSRRTSGRVSYNEQFF
NA TRBD2 TRBJ2-3 TRBV4-2 TGTGCCAGCAGCCACCGACCCACTAGCGGGGGGGCAACAGATACGCAGTATTTT CASSHRPTSGGATDTQYF
NA TRBD1 TRBJ1-2 TRBV29-1 TGCAGCGCCGTACAGACGACAGGGAACTATGGCTACACCTTC CSAVQTTGNYGYTF
NA TRBD1 TRBJ1-2 TRBV2 TGTGCCAGCGGAAGGACAGGTTATGGCTACACCTTC CASGRTGYGYTF
NA TRBD1 TRBJ2-1 TRBV6-5 TGTGCCAGCAGTTACGGGGGACAGTCATACAATGAGCAGTTCTTC CASSYGGQSYNEQFF
NA NA TRBJ2-7 TRBV6-5 TGTGCCAGCAGAAACGGGGGTTTCTCCGAGCAGTACTTC CASRNGGFSEQYF
NA NA TRBJ2-5 TRBV29-1 TGCAGCGTTGAAGAGGGGACCAGTCAACTTGGGGAGACCCAGTACTTC CSVEEGTSQLGETQYF
NA NA TRBJ2-5 TRBV20-1 TGCAGTGCTCGCCCGACAGCCGAGACCCAGTACTTC CSARPTAETQYF
NA NA TRBJ1-2 TRBV29-1 TGCAGCGTTGAAATGGCCGGGGCGGATCATGGCTACACCTTC CSVEMAGADHGYTF
NA NA TRBJ1-5 TRBV28 TGTGCCAGCGGCCTGGAGGAGGTCAATCAGCCCCAGCATTTT CASGLEEVNQPQHF
NA NA TRBJ1-2 TRBV14 TGTGCCAGCAGCCAAGACAGGGGTTTTGGCTACACCTTC CASSQDRGFGYTF
NA NA TRBJ1-5 TRBV6-5 TGTGCCAGCAAGGGCGGACCCAATCAGCCCCAGCATTTT CASKGGPNQPQHF
NA TRBD1 TRBJ2-2 TRBV6-5 TGTGCCAGCAGACAAGACAGGGGAGATACCGGGGAGCTGTTTTTT CASRQDRGDTGELFF
NA TRBD2 TRBJ2-7 TRBV7-6 TGTGCCAGCAGCTTGTCGGCTAGCGGGAGCTACGAGCAGTACTTC CASSLSASGSYEQYF
NA NA TRBJ1-1 TRBV30 TGTGCCTGGGGTCCGGCGGTCACTGAAGCTTTCTTT CAWGPAVTEAFF
NA NA TRBJ2-6 TRBV5-1 TGCGCCAGCAGACGGGACGGAGGGGCCAACGTCCTGACTTTC CASRRDGGANVLTF
NA TRBD1 TRBJ2-5 TRBV7-3 TGTGCCAGCAGCTTACAGGGGGTGCCTAAAGAGACCCAGTACTTC CASSLQGVPKETQYF
NA NA TRBJ2-7 TRBV28 TGTGCCAGCAGACCAACTTTTTTTGGGGGCGAGCAGTACTTC CASRPTFFGGEQYF
NA TRBD2 TRBJ2-7 TRBV9 TGTGCCAGCAGCGCGGGGACTAGCAGATACGAGCAGTACTTC CASSAGTSRYEQYF
NA TRBD1 TRBJ1-1 TRBV20-1 TGCAGTGCTCGACAGGGTAGGAACACTGAAGCTTTCTTT CSARQGRNTEAFF
NA NA TRBJ2-1 TRBV6-6 TGTGCCAGCAGTCCCGGCAACTATGAGCAGTTCTTC CASSPGNYEQFF
NA NA TRBJ2-7 TRBV25-1 TGTGCCAGCAGGGAGGGGGCTCGCGGCTACGAGCAGTACTTC CASREGARGYEQYF